This T cell receptor beta chain was found in a study of blood T cell repertoires in COVID-19. The overall study: PBMCs, B-cell-depleted T cells, or T cells provided the cDNA or gDNA that made up the material.

The protocol was immunoSEQ multiplex PCR, while the TCRdb copy is restricted to in-frame clones and leaves out a portion. The data show 25,000 to 30,000 clones, roughly nine tenths seen once. Germline V gene data show CDR1 as SNHLY and CDR2 as FYNNEI. The CDR3 runs 15 residues. The germline V and J ends were trimmed by 6 bases and 3 bases, with 17 bases remaining between them. The origin of this receptor is a human donor in a cohort sampled during active COVID-19. The sequencing input was peripheral blood. The genes are TRBV2 and TRBJ1-2, with D possibly matching TRBD1 (6 bases). DNA for the CDR3: TGTGCCAGCAGCGACCCCCCGGACAGATACTATGGCTACACCTTC. Amino acids: CASSDPPDRYYGYTF.